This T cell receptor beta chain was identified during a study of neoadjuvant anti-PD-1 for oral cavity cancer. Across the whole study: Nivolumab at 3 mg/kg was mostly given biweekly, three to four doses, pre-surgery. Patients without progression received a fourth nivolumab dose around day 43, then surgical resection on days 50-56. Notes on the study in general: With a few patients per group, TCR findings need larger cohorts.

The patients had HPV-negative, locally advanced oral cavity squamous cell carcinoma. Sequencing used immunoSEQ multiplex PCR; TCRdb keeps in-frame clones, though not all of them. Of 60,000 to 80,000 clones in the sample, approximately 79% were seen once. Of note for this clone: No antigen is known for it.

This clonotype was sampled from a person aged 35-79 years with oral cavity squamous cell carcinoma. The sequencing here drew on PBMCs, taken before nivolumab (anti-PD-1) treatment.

CDR3 amino acids: CASSWSSGSSYEQYF. The CDR3 DNA follows: TGTGCCAGTAGTTGGTCTAGCGGGAGCTCCTACGAGCAGTACTTC. The rearrangement joins TRBV19 to TRBJ2-7, with 10 bases that match TRBD2. Trimming at V came to 5 bases and at J to 0 bases, leaving 4 bases not matched to a gene. Germline assignment: CDR1 LNHDA and CDR2 SQIVND (reference sequence). This CDR3 comprises 15 residues.